The next 10 T cell receptor beta chains were all read from a single sample in a study of T cell responses to AZD1222 COVID-19 vaccine. Libraries were prepared by immunoSEQ multiplex PCR; TCRdb keeps only in-frame clonotypes and omits some of them. The table lists 150,000 to 200,000 clones, approximately 94% of them singletons. Sample: peripheral blood, taken 28 days after the second dose of the MenACWY control vaccine. Source of these receptors: an adult who received the MenACWY meningococcal vaccine as a control.

This clone was counted a single time. The CDR3 loop is CASSDGTNTEAFF. The CDR3 DNA is TGTGCCAGCAGTGACGGGACGAACACTGAAGCTTTCTTT. This chain uses TRBV6-1 with TRBJ1-1; weak D call: TRBD1 (5 bases). The germline gives CDR1 MNHNS, CDR2 SASEGT. V was cut by 3 bases and J by 1 base, with 6 bases left in between. The CDR3 is made up of 13 amino acids.

The J gene is TRBJ2-1, the V gene TRBV7-6; D is uncertain. This CDR3 comprises 14 residues. V was trimmed by 0 bases and J by 1 base, leaving 4 bases between them. Germline-derived CDR1 and CDR2 are SGHVS and FNYEAQ. CDR3 sequence reads: CASSLAESYNEQFF. In nucleotides, the CDR3 is TGTGCCAGCAGCTTAGCGGAGTCCTACAATGAGCAGTTCTTC.

This clone was observed a single time. CDR3 nucleotides: TGTGCCAGCAGCCCCCCCGGATTCCAACAGTACTTC. Its translation is CASSPPGFQQYF. The rearrangement joins TRBV11-2 to TRBJ2-7, with D unresolved. The V end lost 5 bases, the J end lost 10 bases, and 15 bases lay between the germline ends. CDR1 is SGHAT and CDR2 is FQNNGV in the germline V gene. This CDR3 contains 12 residues.

This chain joins TRBV5-4 and TRBJ1-4, with D uncertain. This CDR3 spans 14 amino acids. The V gene's germline CDR1 is SGHNT and CDR2 YYREEE (reference sequence). Trimming took 2 bases from V and 0 from J, leaving 5 bases between them. This CDR3 reads CASSLTPTNEKLFF. For the CDR3, the DNA is TGTGCCAGCAGCTTAACCCCAACTAATGAAAAACTGTTTTTT. The entire variable domain, with the rest obtained from reference TRBV5-4 and TRBJ1-4, is as follows: ETGVTQSPTHLIKTRGQQVTLRCSSQSGHNTVSWYQQALGQGPQFIFQYYREEENGRGNFPPRFSGLQFPNYSSELNVNALELDDSALYLCASSLTPTNEKLFFGSGTQLSVL.

The chain uses TRBV30 and TRBJ1-4; no reliable D call. V was shortened by 0 bases and J by 5 bases, with 10 bases between the two germline ends. Germline-derived CDR1 and CDR2 are GTSNPN and SVGIG (reference sequence). There are 14 residues in the CDR3. The CDR3 sequence: CAWSVVWGNEKLFF. CDR3 nucleotide sequence: TGTGCCTGGAGTGTAGTATGGGGAAATGAAAAACTGTTTTTT.

The chain is built from TRBV7-2 and TRBJ2-7; D ambiguous. There are 16 residues in the CDR3. Between the trimmed V and J ends, which lost 5 bases and 2 bases, there was a span of 19 bases. Germline assignment: CDR1 SGHTA and CDR2 FQGNSA. The CDR3 sequence: CASSNPASDNPYEQYF. The CDR3 DNA is TGTGCCAGCAGCAACCCCGCCTCAGACAATCCCTACGAGCAGTACTTC.

This chain uses TRBV13 with TRBJ2-1; TRBD1 agrees at 7 bases. CDR1 PRHDT and CDR2 FYEKMQ come from the germline V gene (reference sequence). J lost 9 bases, V lost 5 bases, and 16 bases had no gene match. The CDR3 runs 16 residues. The CDR3 DNA follows: TGTGCCAGCAGCGCTAGGGGGCGGAGTGGGGTTGGTGAGCAGTTCTTC. Its protein product is CASSARGRSGVGEQFF.

The rearrangement joins TRBV7-9 to TRBJ2-6; D gene unclear. The CDR3 runs 14 residues. Germline CDR1 reads SEHNR; CDR2 reads FQNEAQ (reference sequence). V dropped 1 base and J dropped 4 bases, with 5 bases sitting between them. The CDR3 region is CASSLVRGANVLTF. CDR3 coding DNA: TGTGCCAGCAGCTTAGTTAGGGGGGCCAACGTCCTGACTTTC.

The CDR3 reads CASSTGTSGRYEQYF. In DNA form, the CDR3 reads TGTGCCAGCAGCACTGGGACTAGCGGGCGCTACGAGCAGTACTTC. The chain uses TRBV14 and TRBJ2-7, with 12 bases that match TRBD2. The CDR3 sequence is 15 residues long. Germline trimming cut 5 bases from V and 3 bases from J; bases unmatched to any gene: 5. The V gene's germline CDR1 is SGHDN and CDR2 FVKESK.

With regard to this clone: The junction differs from germline at one of its ends, possibly a read error. The chain has TRBV30 and TRBJ2-3; the D is unclear. The CDR3 extends over 12 amino acids. Germline-derived CDR1 and CDR2 are GTSNPN and SVGIG (reference sequence). As DNA, the CDR3 is TGTGCCTGGAGTAAAGGACCCCTAAGTCCAATTTGG. It encodes CAWSKGPLSPIW. Full variable domain (rest looked up from reference TRBV30 and TRBJ2-3): SQTIHQWPATLVQPVGSPLSLECTVEGTSNPNLYWYRQAAGRGLQLLFYSVGIGQISSEVPQNLSASRPQDRQFILSSKKLLLSDSGFYLCAWSKGPLSPIWGPGTRLTVL.